These 14 T cell receptor beta chains share one sample of origin, sequenced in a study of Ad26.COV2.S vaccination and SARS-CoV-2 variants. The data were produced by immunoSEQ multiplex PCR, yet TCRdb's version contains in-frame clones alone and is incomplete. The sample includes 300,000 to 400,000 clones, 85% of them seen just once. The treatment here: roughly 19 received Ad26.COV2.S at low or high dose, single or two shots; about 5 received placebo; per-sample allocation not given. Specimen acquisition occurred on day 63 following the initial vaccine or placebo injection. This specimen was peripheral blood, taken in a trial of Ad26.COV2.S vaccine versus placebo. The receptor set was obtained from a person aged 18-60 years who received the Ad26.COV2.S COVID-19 vaccine or a placebo.

This CDR3 is CASSRHRQGDDQPQHF. DNA for the CDR3: TGTGCCAGTAGTAGACACAGACAGGGCGACGATCAGCCCCAGCATTTT. V is TRBV19 and J is TRBJ1-5; 7 bases are a match to TRBD1. The trim removed 4 bases at V and 5 bases at J, leaving 11 bases unmatched. The CDR3 runs to 16 residues. CDR1 and CDR2 from the germline V gene are LNHDA and SQIVND (reference sequence).

The genes are TRBV3-1 (or the pseudogene TRBV3-2) and TRBJ1-2; D unclear. V lost 0 bases to trimming and J lost 8 bases, with 22 bases between them. Germline V gene sequence: CDR1 LGHDT, CDR2 YNNKEL (reference sequence). The CDR3 is 17 residues long. The CDR3 sequence: CASSQDEVGPADRGYTF. CDR3 in DNA: TGTGCCAGCAGCCAAGACGAAGTCGGGCCAGCGGATCGGGGCTACACCTTC.

The chain combines TRBV27 with TRBJ1-1; 10 bases are a match to TRBD1. Germline assignment: CDR1 MNHEY and CDR2 SMNVEV (reference sequence). Trimming took 6 bases from V and 4 from J; bases not matched to a gene: 2. CDR3 length: 13 residues. The CDR3 DNA is TGTGCCAGCAGGCGGACAGGGGGCACTGAAGCTTTCTTT. Protein sequence: CASRRTGGTEAFF.

The V and J genes are TRBV29-1 and TRBJ2-1; 7 bases agree with TRBD2. This CDR3 contains 15 residues. J lost 0 bases, V lost 6 bases, and 8 bases had no gene match. CDR1 and CDR2 from the germline V gene are SQVTM and ANQGSEA. The CDR3 region has the DNA TGCAGCGTGGGGACTATCTTTGGCTCCTACAATGAGCAGTTCTTC. Translated, it gives CSVGTIFGSYNEQFF.

The chain is built from TRBV12-3 or TRBV12-4 and TRBJ1-1; D remains ambiguous. This CDR3 comprises 13 residues. Trimming took 6 bases from V and 5 from J, leaving 13 bases between them. The CDR3 loop is CASRNLVGTEAFF. The CDR3 DNA reads TGTGCCAGCAGAAACCTGGTGGGGACTGAAGCTTTCTTT.

The rearrangement joins TRBV6-5 to TRBJ2-7; TRBD1 might be the D (5 bases). Germline V lookup: CDR1 MNHEY, CDR2 SVGAGI. The CDR3 totals 14 residues. V lost 2 bases, J lost 3 bases, and 11 bases lay in between. The CDR3 here is CASSYRGQGYEQYF. The CDR3 DNA follows: TGTGCCAGCAGTTACAGGGGCCAGGGCTACGAGCAGTACTTC.

This chain connects TRBV2 to TRBJ2-5; no clear D. CDR3 length equals 15 residues. V lost 7 bases and J 1 base, leaving 16 bases between the germline ends. Germline loops: CDR1 SNHLY, CDR2 FYNNEI. For the CDR3, the DNA is TGTGCCAGCACCATGACATGGGCCTCCCAAGAGACCCAGTACTTC. This gives the protein CASTMTWASQETQYF.

The chain joins TRBV11-2 to TRBJ2-1, with 11 positions matching TRBD2. J gave up 9 bases and V 2 bases, and 6 bases lay outside the gene matches. CDR1 and CDR2 from the germline V gene are SGHAT and FQNNGV. The CDR3 spans 15 residues. The chain's CDR3 is CASSLIAGGQGEQFF. For the CDR3, the DNA is TGTGCCAGCAGCTTAATAGCGGGGGGGCAGGGTGAGCAGTTCTTC.

This clone was observed a single time. This chain uses TRBV6-5 with TRBJ1-6; 8 bases are a match to TRBD1. Germline V gene lookup returns CDR1 MNHEY and CDR2 SVGAGI. CDR3 length: 14 amino acids. CDR3 residues: CAGNRDRYNSPLHF. As DNA, the CDR3 is TGTGCAGGAAACCGGGACAGGTATAATTCACCCCTCCACTTT.

This chain uses TRBV4-1 with TRBJ1-5, with D tentatively TRBD1 (5 bases). The germline V gene has CDR1 MGHRA and CDR2 YSYEKL. Trimming took off 0 bases at V and 6 bases at J, with 18 bases between the two ends. The CDR3 contains 17 residues. The DNA of the CDR3 is TGCGCCAGCAGCCAAGAAGATATCGGAGGGGACTCTCAGCCCCAGCATTTT. It translates to CASSQEDIGGDSQPQHF.

This clone has only a few counts. CDR3 nucleotide sequence: TGTGCCATCAAAGGGCGGGCGGAGTCTGGGGAGCTGTTTTTT. The encoded protein is CAIKGRAESGELFF. The chain is built from TRBV10-3 and TRBJ2-2; a possible D gene is TRBD2 (5 bases). CDR1 ENHRY and CDR2 SYGVKD come from the germline V gene. V dropped 7 bases and J dropped 8 bases, with 17 bases sitting between them. The CDR3 length is 14 residues.

The CDR3 DNA reads as TGTGCCACCAGCAGAGATGGAGCGGGAAACAATGAGCAGTTCTTC. Its protein product is CATSRDGAGNNEQFF. V usage is TRBV15 and J usage is TRBJ2-1; 7 nucleotides agree with TRBD2. The germline V gene encodes CDR1 LNHNV and CDR2 YYDKDF (reference sequence). The V gene end was trimmed by 0 bases and the J gene end by 5 bases; junction bases not matched to a gene: 4. The CDR3 runs 15 residues.

The chain uses TRBV6-1 and TRBJ2-1, with D possibly TRBD1 on 7 matching bases. The ends were cut back, 1 base at V and 4 bases at J, with 11 bases in the middle. The CDR3 totals 15 residues. CDR1 and CDR2 from the germline V gene are MNHNS and SASEGT. In DNA, the CDR3 is TGTGCCAGCAGTGAAGACAGGGGACTTTACAATGAGCAGTTCTTC. Translating it yields CASSEDRGLYNEQFF.

In DNA, the CDR3 is TGTGCCACCAGCAGAGATAGCCTTGCAACTAATGAAAAACTGTTTTTT. It specifies CATSRDSLATNEKLFF. The rearrangement uses TRBV15 and TRBJ1-4; no reliable D call. CDR1 is LNHNV, CDR2 YYDKDF, per germline (reference sequence). The CDR3 is 16 residues long. Trimming pared 0 bases from V and 0 bases from J, leaving 8 bases between. Filled out from reference TRBV15 and TRBJ1-4, the complete variable domain reads DAMVIQNPRYQVTQFGKPVTLSCSQTLNHNVMYWYQQKSSQAPKLLFHYYDKDFNNEADTPDNFQSRRPNTSFCFLDIRSPGLGDTAMYLCATSRDSLATNEKLFFGSGTQLSVL.